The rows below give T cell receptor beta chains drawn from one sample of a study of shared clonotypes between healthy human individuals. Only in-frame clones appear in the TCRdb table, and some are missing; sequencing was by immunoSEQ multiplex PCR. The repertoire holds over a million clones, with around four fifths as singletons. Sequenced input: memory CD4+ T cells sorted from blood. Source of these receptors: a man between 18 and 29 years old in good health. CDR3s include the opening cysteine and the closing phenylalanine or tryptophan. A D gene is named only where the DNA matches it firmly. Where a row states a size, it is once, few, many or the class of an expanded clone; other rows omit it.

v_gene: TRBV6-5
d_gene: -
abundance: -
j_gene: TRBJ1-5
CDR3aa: CASRGDLWSNQPQHF
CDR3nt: TGTGCCAGCAGGGGGGACCTCTGGAGCAATCAGCCCCAGCATTTT

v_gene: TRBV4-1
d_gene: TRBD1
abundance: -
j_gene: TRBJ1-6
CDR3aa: CASRTIGGRKNSPLHF
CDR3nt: TGCGCCAGCAGAACTATAGGGGGCCGGAAAAATTCACCCCTCCACTTT

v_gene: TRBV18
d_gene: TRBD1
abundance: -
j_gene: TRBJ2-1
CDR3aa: CASSPMGGQGANEQFF
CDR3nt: TGTGCCAGCTCACCCATGGGAGGACAGGGGGCCAATGAGCAGTTCTTC

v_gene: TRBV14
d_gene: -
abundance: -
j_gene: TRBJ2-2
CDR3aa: CAGRWTGELFF
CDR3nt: TGTGCCGGACGGTGGACCGGGGAGCTGTTTTTT

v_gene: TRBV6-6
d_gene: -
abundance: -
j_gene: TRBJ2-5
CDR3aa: CASSYSHRQSQETQYF
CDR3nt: TGTGCCAGCAGTTACTCCCATCGACAGTCACAAGAGACCCAGTACTTC

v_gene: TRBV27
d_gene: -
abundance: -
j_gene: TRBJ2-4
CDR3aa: CASARWTEAKNIQYF
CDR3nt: TGTGCCAGCGCTCGATGGACAGAAGCCAAAAACATTCAGTACTTC

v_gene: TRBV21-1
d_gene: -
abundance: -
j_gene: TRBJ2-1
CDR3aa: CASFQIGNYNEQFF
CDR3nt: TGTGCCAGCTTCCAGATTGGGAACTACAATGAGCAGTTCTTC

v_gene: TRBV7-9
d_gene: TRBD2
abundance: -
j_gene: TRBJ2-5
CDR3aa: CASSWTSGKKETQYF
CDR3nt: TGTGCCAGCAGCTGGACTAGCGGAAAAAAAGAGACCCAGTACTTC

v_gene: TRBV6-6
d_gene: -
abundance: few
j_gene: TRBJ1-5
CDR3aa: CASSYSMNQPQHF
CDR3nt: TGTGCCAGCAGTTACTCTATGAATCAGCCCCAGCATTTT

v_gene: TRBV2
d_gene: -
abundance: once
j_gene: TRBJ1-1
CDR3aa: CASRTAPRNTEAFF
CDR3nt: TGTGCCAGCAGAACTGCCCCCCGGAACACTGAAGCTTTCTTT

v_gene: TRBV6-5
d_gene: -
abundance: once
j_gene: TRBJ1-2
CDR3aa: CASSPDRHFDGYTF
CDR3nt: TGTGCCAGCAGTCCTGACAGACATTTTGATGGCTACACCTTC

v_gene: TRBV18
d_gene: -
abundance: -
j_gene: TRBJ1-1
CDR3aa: CASSPTGGTTEAFF
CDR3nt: TGTGCCAGCTCACCAACGGGGGGTACCACTGAAGCTTTCTTT

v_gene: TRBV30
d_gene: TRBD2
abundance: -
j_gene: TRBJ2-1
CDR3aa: CAWSGGRAADEQFF
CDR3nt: TGTGCCTGGAGTGGCGGGAGGGCCGCTGATGAGCAGTTCTTC

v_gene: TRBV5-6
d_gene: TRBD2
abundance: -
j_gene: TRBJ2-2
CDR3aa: CASSLVLAGGGGELFF
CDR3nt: TGTGCCAGCAGCTTGGTTCTAGCGGGAGGCGGAGGGGAGCTGTTTTTT

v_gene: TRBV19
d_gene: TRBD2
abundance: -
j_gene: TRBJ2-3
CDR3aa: CASSNLGRLAGTDTQYF
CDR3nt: TGTGCCAGTAGTAATCTCGGGAGACTAGCGGGCACAGATACGCAGTATTTT

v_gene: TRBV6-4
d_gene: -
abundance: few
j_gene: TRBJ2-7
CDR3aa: CASSDPKGEQYF
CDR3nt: TGTGCCAGCAGTGACCCCAAGGGAGAGCAGTACTTC

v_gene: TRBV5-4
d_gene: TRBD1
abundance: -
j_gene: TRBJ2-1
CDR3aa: CASGQPGQTYNEQFF
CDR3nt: TGTGCCAGCGGACAACCGGGACAGACCTACAATGAGCAGTTCTTC

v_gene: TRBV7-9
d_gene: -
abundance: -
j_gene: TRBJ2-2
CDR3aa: CASSLVGAGPGELFF
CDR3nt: TGTGCCAGCAGCTTAGTCGGTGCAGGGCCCGGGGAGCTGTTTTTT

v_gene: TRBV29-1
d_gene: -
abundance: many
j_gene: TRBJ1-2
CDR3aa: CSVYKGGGYTF
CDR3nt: TGCAGCGTTTACAAGGGAGGTGGCTACACCTTC

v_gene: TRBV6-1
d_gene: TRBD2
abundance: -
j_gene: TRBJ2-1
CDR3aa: CASSEHGGFNEQFF
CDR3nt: TGTGCCAGCAGCGAACACGGGGGGTTCAATGAGCAGTTCTTC

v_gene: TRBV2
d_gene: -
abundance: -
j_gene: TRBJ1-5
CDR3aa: CASLAGPTNQPQHF
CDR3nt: TGTGCCAGCTTGGCTGGGCCGACCAATCAGCCCCAGCATTTT

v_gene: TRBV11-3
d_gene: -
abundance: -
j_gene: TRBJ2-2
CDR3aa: CASSLDYGTTATGELFF
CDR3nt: TGTGCCAGCAGCTTAGATTACGGAACCACGGCCACCGGGGAGCTGTTTTTT

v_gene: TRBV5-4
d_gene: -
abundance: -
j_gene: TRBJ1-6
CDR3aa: CASSSTGTFNSPLHF
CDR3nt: TGTGCCAGCAGCAGTACCGGGACATTTAATTCACCCCTCCACTTT

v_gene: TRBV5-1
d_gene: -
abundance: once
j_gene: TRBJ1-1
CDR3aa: CASRPDGIGAFF
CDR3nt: TGCGCCAGCAGACCCGACGGGATCGGAGCTTTCTTT

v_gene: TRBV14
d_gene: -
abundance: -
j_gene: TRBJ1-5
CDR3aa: CASSQEAWEPQHF
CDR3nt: TGTGCCAGCAGCCAAGAGGCCTGGGAGCCCCAGCATTTT

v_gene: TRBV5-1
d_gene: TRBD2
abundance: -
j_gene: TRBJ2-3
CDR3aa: CASSLSGATDTQYF
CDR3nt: TGCGCCAGCAGCTTGAGCGGGGCTACAGATACGCAGTATTTT

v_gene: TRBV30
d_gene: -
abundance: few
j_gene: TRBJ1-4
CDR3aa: CAWSADESEKLFF
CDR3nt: TGTGCCTGGAGCGCGGACGAAAGCGAAAAACTGTTTTTT

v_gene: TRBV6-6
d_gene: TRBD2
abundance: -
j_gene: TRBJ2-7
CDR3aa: CASRIRGRGEQYF
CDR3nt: TGTGCCAGCAGAATTAGAGGGAGGGGCGAGCAGTACTTC

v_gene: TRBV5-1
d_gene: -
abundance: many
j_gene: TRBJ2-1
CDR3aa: CASSLRLGEQFF
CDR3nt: TGCGCCAGCAGCTTAAGGTTGGGTGAGCAGTTCTTC

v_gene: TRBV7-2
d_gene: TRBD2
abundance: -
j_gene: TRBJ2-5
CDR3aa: CASSRLAGLQETQYF
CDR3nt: TGTGCCAGCAGTAGACTAGCGGGACTGCAAGAGACCCAGTACTTC

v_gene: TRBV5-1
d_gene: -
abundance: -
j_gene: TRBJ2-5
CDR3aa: CASSPLPGNQETQYF
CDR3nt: TGCGCCAGCAGCCCACTACCGGGGAACCAAGAGACCCAGTACTTC

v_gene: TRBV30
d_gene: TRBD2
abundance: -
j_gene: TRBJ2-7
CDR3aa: CAWSGLAYSYEQYF
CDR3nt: TGTGCCTGGAGTGGACTAGCGTACTCCTACGAGCAGTACTTC

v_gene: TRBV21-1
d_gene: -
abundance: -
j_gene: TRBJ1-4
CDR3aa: CASSRGGPNRGCEKLFF
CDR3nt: TGTGCCAGCAGCAGGGGAGGGCCGAACAGGGGTTGTGAAAAACTGTTTTTT

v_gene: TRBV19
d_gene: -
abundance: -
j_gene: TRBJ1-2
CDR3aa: CASSIGDYGYTF
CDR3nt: TGTGCCAGTAGTATAGGGGACTATGGCTACACCTTC

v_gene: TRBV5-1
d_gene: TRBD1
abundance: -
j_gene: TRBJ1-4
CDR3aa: CASSPGQSNEKLFF
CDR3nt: TGCGCCAGCAGCCCGGGACAGTCTAATGAAAAACTGTTTTTT

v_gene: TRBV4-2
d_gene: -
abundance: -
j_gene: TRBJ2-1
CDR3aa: CASSQDRGSGNEQFF
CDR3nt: TGTGCCAGCAGCCAAGATCGAGGGAGTGGCAATGAGCAGTTCTTC

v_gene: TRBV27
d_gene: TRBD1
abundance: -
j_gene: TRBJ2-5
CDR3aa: CASSATGQSEGTQYF
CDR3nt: TGTGCCAGCAGTGCGACGGGACAGTCTGAGGGGACCCAGTACTTC

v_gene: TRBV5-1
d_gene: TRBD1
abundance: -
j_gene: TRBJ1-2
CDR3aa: CASSAGLDREEGYTF
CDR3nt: TGCGCCAGCAGCGCGGGGCTCGACAGGGAGGAGGGCTACACCTTC

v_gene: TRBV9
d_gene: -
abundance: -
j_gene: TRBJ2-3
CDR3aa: CASSPPYLSGTDTQYF
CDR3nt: TGTGCCAGCAGTCCTCCTTACCTCTCTGGCACAGATACGCAGTATTTT

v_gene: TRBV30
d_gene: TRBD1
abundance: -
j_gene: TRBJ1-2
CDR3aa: CAWSSGQGGYTF
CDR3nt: TGTGCCTGGAGTTCGGGACAGGGCGGCTACACCTTC

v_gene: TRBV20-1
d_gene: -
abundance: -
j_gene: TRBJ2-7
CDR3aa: CSARSSYEQYF
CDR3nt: TGCAGTGCTAGAAGCTCATACGAGCAGTACTTC